These T cell receptor beta chains were read from a single sample in a study of blood T cell repertoires in COVID-19. The repertoire was sequenced with immunoSEQ multiplex PCR; TCRdb's copy has only in-frame clones and lacks some. This sample has some 74,000 clones, with more than 60% found just once. The sequencing input was peripheral blood. These receptor sequences come from a woman between 50 and 59 years old with acute or convalescent COVID-19. CDR3s include the opening cysteine and the closing phenylalanine or tryptophan. Fields, in order: J gene, D gene, V gene, clone size, CDR3 DNA, CDR3 protein. D genes are given only for firm matches. Some rows have no size entry. The others give once, few or many, or a class for an expanded clone.

j_call: TRBJ2-3; d_call: NA; v_call: TRBV11-2; clone_size: NA; cdr3_nt: TGTGCCAGCAGCTTAGACCCTCAACAAGATACGCAGTATTTT; cdr3_aa: CASSLDPQQDTQYF
j_call: TRBJ2-1; d_call: TRBD2; v_call: TRBV29-1; clone_size: few; cdr3_nt: TGCAGCGTTGAAGCTAGCGGGAGGGTCAATGAGCAGTTCTTC; cdr3_aa: CSVEASGRVNEQFF
j_call: TRBJ2-7; d_call: NA; v_call: TRBV12-3/TRBV12-4; clone_size: NA; cdr3_nt: TGTGCCAGCAGTTTTTCGGGGTACGAGCAGTACTTC; cdr3_aa: CASSFSGYEQYF
j_call: TRBJ1-5; d_call: TRBD1; v_call: TRBV9; clone_size: NA; cdr3_nt: TGTGCCAGCAGCTCTCAGGGGGGCGATCAGCCCCAGCATTTT; cdr3_aa: CASSSQGGDQPQHF
j_call: TRBJ1-6; d_call: NA; v_call: TRBV19; clone_size: few; cdr3_nt: TGTGCCAGTAGCCCCGGAGGGGTCAATAATTCACCCCTCCACTTT; cdr3_aa: CASSPGGVNNSPLHF
j_call: TRBJ2-7; d_call: TRBD2; v_call: TRBV4-2; clone_size: NA; cdr3_nt: TGTGCCAGCAGGCCCGGGACTAGCTCCTACGAGCAGTACTTC; cdr3_aa: CASRPGTSSYEQYF
j_call: TRBJ2-5; d_call: TRBD1; v_call: TRBV6-5; clone_size: NA; cdr3_nt: TGTGCCAGCTTAGGGGGCTTGGAGACCCAGTACTTC; cdr3_aa: CASLGGLETQYF
j_call: TRBJ1-2; d_call: NA; v_call: TRBV12-3/TRBV12-4; clone_size: NA; cdr3_nt: TGTGCCAGCAGTCTACAGCAAAACTATGGCTACACCTTC; cdr3_aa: CASSLQQNYGYTF
j_call: TRBJ2-1; d_call: NA; v_call: TRBV6-6; clone_size: NA; cdr3_nt: TGTGCCAGCAGTTTACCCGAGGGTGAGCAGTTCTTC; cdr3_aa: CASSLPEGEQFF
j_call: TRBJ1-1; d_call: NA; v_call: TRBV4-1; clone_size: NA; cdr3_nt: TGCGCCAGCAGCCAACAATCGGGGAATCAAGGTGCTTTCTTT; cdr3_aa: CASSQQSGNQGAFF
j_call: TRBJ1-2; d_call: NA; v_call: TRBV18; clone_size: NA; cdr3_nt: TGTGCCAGCTCACCACGAGGAGATGGCTACACCTTC; cdr3_aa: CASSPRGDGYTF
j_call: TRBJ2-1; d_call: NA; v_call: TRBV7-2; clone_size: NA; cdr3_nt: TGTGCCAGCAGCTTAGCTCGACTGTCCCGCCAGCCTAACAATGAGCAGTTCTTC; cdr3_aa: CASSLARLSRQPNNEQFF
j_call: TRBJ2-3; d_call: NA; v_call: TRBV29-1; clone_size: few; cdr3_nt: TGCAGCGTTGAGGGCCAAACTAGCACAGATACGCAGTATTTT; cdr3_aa: CSVEGQTSTDTQYF
j_call: TRBJ1-2; d_call: TRBD1; v_call: TRBV6-2/TRBV6-3; clone_size: NA; cdr3_nt: TGTGCCAGCAGTTACGACAGGGCAGGCTATGGCTACACCTTC; cdr3_aa: CASSYDRAGYGYTF
j_call: TRBJ1-6; d_call: NA; v_call: TRBV7-8; clone_size: NA; cdr3_nt: TGTGCCAGCAGCTTTGGGCAGAATAATTCACCCCTCCACTTT; cdr3_aa: CASSFGQNNSPLHF